This T cell receptor (beta chain) was found in a study of blood T cell repertoires in COVID-19. Method: immunoSEQ multiplex PCR; TCRdb's copy keeps in-frame clones and lacks some. In the table there are about 360,000 clones, about 86% of which are singletons. The V gene's germline CDR1 is ENHRY and CDR2 SYGVKD. Unmatched junction bases numbered 6, after V lost 0 bases and J lost 7 bases. The CDR3 length is 15 residues. The TCR was taken from a young man with active or convalescent COVID-19. The V gene is TRBV10-3, the J gene TRBJ1-2, with 9 bases fitting TRBD1. Input material: peripheral blood. CDR3 DNA sequence: TGTGCCATCAGTGAGTCTTTTACAGGGGGCTCTGGCTACACCTTC. As protein: CAISESFTGGSGYTF.